Listed below are T cell receptor beta chains from one sample, sequenced in a study of blood T cell repertoires in COVID-19. The protocol was immunoSEQ multiplex PCR, while the TCRdb copy is restricted to in-frame clones and leaves out a portion. The table records under 150,000 clones, roughly 90% of them present only once. The sample was PBMCs or T cells enriched from blood (not recorded which). These TCRs come from a woman aged 50 to 60 who had recovered from COVID-19. Both conserved end residues are part of each CDR3. Each record gives: clone size, J gene, V gene, D gene, CDR3 DNA, CDR3 protein. The D gene is left open where the match is weak. The size field is filled for only some rows; it gives once, few, many or a size class.

abundance: NA
j_gene: TRBJ1-1
v_gene: TRBV5-6
d_gene: NA
CDR3nt: TGTGCCAGCAGCTATCAGGCAGGAATTTCTGAAGCTTTCTTT
CDR3aa: CASSYQAGISEAFF

abundance: NA
j_gene: TRBJ1-2
v_gene: TRBV27
d_gene: NA
CDR3nt: TGTGCCAGCAGCCGATGGCCCCTCGGGGCAGGGGAGATTAAGGGCTACACCTTC
CDR3aa: CASSRWPLGAGEIKGYTF

abundance: NA
j_gene: TRBJ2-3
v_gene: TRBV12-5
d_gene: TRBD2
CDR3nt: TGTGCTAGTGGTTCATTCTTGCGGGGACTAGCGGGGGGAGCCTCCACAGATACGCAGTATTTT
CDR3aa: CASGSFLRGLAGGASTDTQYF

abundance: NA
j_gene: TRBJ2-3
v_gene: TRBV27
d_gene: NA
CDR3nt: TGTGCCAGCAGTTTAAGACTTGGCTTTGACACAGATACGCAGTATTTT
CDR3aa: CASSLRLGFDTDTQYF

abundance: few
j_gene: TRBJ2-1
v_gene: TRBV21-1
d_gene: NA
CDR3nt: TGTGCCAGCAGCAAGCGGGGAGGAGGCAGAGCCTACAATGAGCAGTTCTTC
CDR3aa: CASSKRGGGRAYNEQFF

abundance: few
j_gene: TRBJ1-2
v_gene: TRBV19
d_gene: NA
CDR3nt: TGTGCCAGTAGTATGAACAGAAAGGATGGCTACACCTTC
CDR3aa: CASSMNRKDGYTF

abundance: once
j_gene: TRBJ2-7
v_gene: TRBV27
d_gene: TRBD2
CDR3nt: TGTGCCAGCGCCCAGGGACTAGGTATCTACGAGCAGTACTTC
CDR3aa: CASAQGLGIYEQYF

abundance: NA
j_gene: TRBJ2-4
v_gene: TRBV3-1/TRBV3-2
d_gene: TRBD1
CDR3nt: TGTGCCAGCAGCTTACGAACGACAGGGCGGGAAAACATTCAGTACTTC
CDR3aa: CASSLRTTGRENIQYF

abundance: NA
j_gene: TRBJ1-1
v_gene: TRBV20-1
d_gene: TRBD1
CDR3nt: TGCAGTGCTAGTCAGGGGGCGCGGGGGACTGAAGCTTTCTTT
CDR3aa: CSASQGARGTEAFF

abundance: NA
j_gene: TRBJ1-2
v_gene: TRBV15
d_gene: TRBD1
CDR3nt: TGTGCCACCGGGGGACAGGGGTTCGGTGGCTACACCTTC
CDR3aa: CATGGQGFGGYTF